The rows below give T cell receptor beta chains drawn from one sample of a study of blood T cell repertoires in COVID-19. Using immunoSEQ multiplex PCR, the repertoire was profiled, and TCRdb retains in-frame clones only, with some absent. Among 200,000 to 250,000 clones listed, over 75% were seen once. The sample taken for sequencing was PBMCs or T cells enriched from blood (not recorded which). These receptors were taken from a young woman who had been exposed to COVID-19. Each CDR3 is given with its conserved first and last residue. D genes are given only for firm matches. Some rows have no size entry. The others give once, few or many, or a class for an expanded clone.

v_gene	abundance	j_gene	d_gene	CDR3aa	CDR3nt
TRBV3-1/TRBV3-2	NA	TRBJ2-1	TRBD2	CASSPTRLAVEFF	TGTGCCAGCAGCCCCACGAGACTAGCGGTGGAGTTCTTC
TRBV6-5	few	TRBJ1-2	NA	CASSSRHYGYTF	TGTGCCAGCAGTTCCCGTCACTATGGCTACACCTTC
TRBV27	once	TRBJ2-7	TRBD2	CASSLAGGYEQYF	TGTGCCAGCAGTTTAGCGGGAGGGTACGAGCAGTACTTC
TRBV5-1	NA	TRBJ1-4	NA	CASSLIQGHNEKLFF	TGCGCCAGCAGCTTGATCCAGGGCCATAATGAAAAACTGTTTTTT
TRBV11-2	NA	TRBJ2-1	TRBD2	CASSLVGLEREVGYNEQFF	TGTGCCAGCAGCTTAGTCGGACTAGAGCGGGAGGTAGGATACAATGAGCAGTTCTTC
TRBV28	few	TRBJ1-4	NA	CASSQYGVETNEKLFF	TGTGCCAGCAGCCAATACGGGGTGGAGACTAATGAAAAACTGTTTTTT
TRBV18	NA	TRBJ2-3	TRBD2	CASSPLAGLEDTQYF	TGTGCCAGCTCACCACTAGCGGGTCTCGAAGATACGCAGTATTTT
TRBV6-5	NA	TRBJ1-6	TRBD1	CASSYSAGGNNSPLHF	TGTGCCAGCAGTTACTCGGCAGGGGGGAACAATTCACCCCTCCACTTT
TRBV7-9	NA	TRBJ2-7	NA	CASRRGGQPSSSYEQYF	TGTGCCAGCAGAAGGGGGGGACAACCGTCGAGCTCCTACGAGCAGTACTTC
TRBV7-9	once	TRBJ1-3	NA	CASSLEAGLAGNTIYF	TGTGCCAGCAGCTTAGAGGCAGGGCTAGCTGGAAACACCATATATTTT
TRBV5-3	NA	TRBJ1-2	NA	CARSCIPTGGYTF	TGTGCCAGAAGCTGCATTCCAACAGGCGGCTACACCTTC
TRBV5-1	few	TRBJ1-4	NA	CASSLIGRQNEKLFF	TGCGCCAGCAGCTTGATAGGCAGACAAAATGAAAAACTGTTTTTT
TRBV5-1	NA	TRBJ1-1	NA	CASSLDLRAAEAFF	TGCGCCAGCAGCTTGGATCTGAGGGCAGCGGAAGCTTTCTTT
TRBV28	NA	TRBJ2-5	NA	CASSQVDSQETQYF	TGTGCCAGCAGCCAAGTCGACAGCCAAGAGACCCAGTACTTC
TRBV30	once	TRBJ2-3	NA	CAWSTAGPTDTQYF	TGTGCCTGGAGTACGGCAGGGCCCACAGATACGCAGTATTTT
TRBV7-9	NA	TRBJ1-6	NA	CATTVGEDSPLHF	TGTGCCACGACAGTCGGGGAGGATTCACCCCTCCACTTT
TRBV18	NA	TRBJ2-1	TRBD1	CASSPWGQADSYNEQFF	TGTGCCAGCTCACCTTGGGGACAGGCCGACTCCTACAATGAGCAGTTCTTC
TRBV5-1	NA	TRBJ2-3	TRBD2	CASSPLGGGSTDTQYF	TGCGCCAGCAGCCCTCTGGGGGGAGGGAGCACAGATACGCAGTATTTT
TRBV5-1	NA	TRBJ2-7	NA	CASSLAVAGEWAYEQYF	TGCGCCAGCAGCTTGGCCGTAGCAGGGGAATGGGCCTACGAGCAGTACTTC
TRBV5-1	NA	TRBJ2-3	TRBD2	CASSPRTSRSTDTQYF	TGCGCCAGCAGCCCCCGGACTAGTCGAAGCACAGATACGCAGTATTTT
TRBV7-2	NA	TRBJ2-3	TRBD2	CASSLVAGASDTQYF	TGTGCCAGCAGCTTGGTAGCGGGAGCTTCAGATACGCAGTATTTT
TRBV6-5	few	TRBJ2-7	NA	CASSPRLDAYEQYF	TGTGCCAGCAGTCCCAGACTAGATGCGTACGAGCAGTACTTC
TRBV9	NA	TRBJ1-3	NA	CASSRTGQGTSSGNTIYF	TGTGCCAGCAGCAGAACGGGACAAGGAACCTCCTCTGGAAACACCATATATTTT
TRBV5-1	NA	TRBJ2-7	TRBD2	CASSPVGGSYEQYF	TGCGCCAGCAGCCCGGTGGGGGGGAGCTACGAGCAGTACTTC
TRBV19	NA	TRBJ2-7	TRBD1	CASSINGQELNYEQYF	TGTGCCAGTAGTATTAATGGACAGGAGCTTAACTACGAGCAGTACTTC
TRBV18	NA	TRBJ2-1	NA	CASSQTGRYYNEQFF	TGTGCCAGCTCACAGACAGGGAGGTACTACAATGAGCAGTTCTTC
TRBV5-4	NA	TRBJ1-6	TRBD1	CASSFRDRGSPLHF	TGTGCCAGCAGCTTTAGGGACAGGGGATCACCCCTCCACTTT
TRBV15	NA	TRBJ1-6	NA	CATSRVQGGSPLHF	TGTGCCACCAGCAGAGTCCAGGGAGGGTCACCCCTCCACTTT
TRBV5-8	NA	TRBJ1-2	NA	CASSPGGGTDYGYTF	TGTGCCAGCAGCCCGGGGGGAGGGACGGATTATGGCTACACCTTC
TRBV5-1	NA	TRBJ2-3	NA	CASSPEGTPPDTQYF	TGCGCCAGCAGCCCGGAGGGGACTCCGCCAGATACGCAGTATTTT
TRBV3-1/TRBV3-2	once	TRBJ1-1	NA	CASSQRSPSGLNTEAFF	TGTGCCAGCAGCCAAAGATCCCCGTCGGGATTGAACACTGAAGCTTTCTTT
TRBV18	NA	TRBJ2-1	TRBD1	CASSRDRGSYNEQFF	TGTGCCAGCTCACGGGACAGGGGGTCCTACAATGAGCAGTTCTTC